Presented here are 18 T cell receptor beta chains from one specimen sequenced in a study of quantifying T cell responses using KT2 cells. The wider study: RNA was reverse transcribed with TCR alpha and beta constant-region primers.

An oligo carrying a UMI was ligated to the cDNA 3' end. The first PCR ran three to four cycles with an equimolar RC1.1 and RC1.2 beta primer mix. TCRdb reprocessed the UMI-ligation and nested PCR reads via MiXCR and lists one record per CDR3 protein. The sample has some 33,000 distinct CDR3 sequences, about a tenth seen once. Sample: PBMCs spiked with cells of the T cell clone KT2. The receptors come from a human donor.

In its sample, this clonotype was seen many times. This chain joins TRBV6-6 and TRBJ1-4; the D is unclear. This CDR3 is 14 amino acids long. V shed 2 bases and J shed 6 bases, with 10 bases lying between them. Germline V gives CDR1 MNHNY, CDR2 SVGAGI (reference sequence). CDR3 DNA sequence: TGTGCCAGCAGTTACACCAGGAGAGATGAAAAACTGTTTTTT. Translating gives CASSYTRRDEKLFF.

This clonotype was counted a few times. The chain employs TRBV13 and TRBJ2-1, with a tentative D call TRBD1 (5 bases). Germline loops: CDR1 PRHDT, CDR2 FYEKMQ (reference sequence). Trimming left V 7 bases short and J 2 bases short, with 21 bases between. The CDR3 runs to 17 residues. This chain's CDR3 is CASTALSLRQPYNEQFF. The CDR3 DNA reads TGTGCCAGCACAGCTTTATCATTGCGACAGCCCTACAATGAGCAGTTCTTC.

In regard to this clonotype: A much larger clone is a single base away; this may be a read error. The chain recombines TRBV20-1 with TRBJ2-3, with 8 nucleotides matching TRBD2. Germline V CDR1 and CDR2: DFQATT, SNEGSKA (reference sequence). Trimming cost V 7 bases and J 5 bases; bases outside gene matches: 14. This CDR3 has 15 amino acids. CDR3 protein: CSEVTPSGGGDTQYF. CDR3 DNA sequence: TGCAGTGAGGTCACACCCAGCGGGGGAGGAGATACGCAGTATTTT.

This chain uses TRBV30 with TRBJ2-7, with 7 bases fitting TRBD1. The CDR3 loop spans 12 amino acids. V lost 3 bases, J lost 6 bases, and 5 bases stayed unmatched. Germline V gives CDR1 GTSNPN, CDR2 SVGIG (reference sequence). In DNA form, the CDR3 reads TGTGCCTGGAGCAGGGGGTTGAGCGAGCAGTACTTC. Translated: CAWSRGLSEQYF. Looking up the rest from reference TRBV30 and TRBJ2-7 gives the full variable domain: SQTIHQWPATLVQPVGSPLSLECTVEGTSNPNLYWYRQAAGRGLQLLFYSVGIGQISSEVPQNLSASRPQDRQFILSSKKLLLSDSGFYLCAWSRGLSEQYFGPGTRLTVT.

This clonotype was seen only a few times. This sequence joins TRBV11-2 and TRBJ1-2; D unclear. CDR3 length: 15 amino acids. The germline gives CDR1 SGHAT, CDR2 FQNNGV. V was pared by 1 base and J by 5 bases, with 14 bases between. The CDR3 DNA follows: TGTGCCAGCAGCTTAGGTCTTTCTGCAGAGTATGGCTACACCTTC. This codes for CASSLGLSAEYGYTF.

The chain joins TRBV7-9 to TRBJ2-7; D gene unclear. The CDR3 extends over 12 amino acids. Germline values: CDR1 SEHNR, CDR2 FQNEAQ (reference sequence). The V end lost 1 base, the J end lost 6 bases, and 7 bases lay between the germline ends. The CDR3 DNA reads TGTGCCAGCAGCTTAGTTGGCCTCGAGCAGTACTTC. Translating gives CASSLVGLEQYF.

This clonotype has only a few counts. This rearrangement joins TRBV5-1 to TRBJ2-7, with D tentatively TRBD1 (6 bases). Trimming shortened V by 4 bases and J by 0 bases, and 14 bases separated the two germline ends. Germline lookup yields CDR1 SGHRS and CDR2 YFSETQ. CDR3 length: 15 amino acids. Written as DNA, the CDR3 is TGCGCCAGCAGCATAGCCGGGACACGCTCCTACGAGCAGTACTTC. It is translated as CASSIAGTRSYEQYF.

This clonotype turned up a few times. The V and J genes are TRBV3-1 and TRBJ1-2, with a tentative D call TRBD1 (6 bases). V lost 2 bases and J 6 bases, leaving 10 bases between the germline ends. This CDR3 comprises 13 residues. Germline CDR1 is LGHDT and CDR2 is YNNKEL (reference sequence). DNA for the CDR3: TGTGCCAGCAGCCAATACAGGGACGATGGCTACACCTTC. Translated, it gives CASSQYRDDGYTF.

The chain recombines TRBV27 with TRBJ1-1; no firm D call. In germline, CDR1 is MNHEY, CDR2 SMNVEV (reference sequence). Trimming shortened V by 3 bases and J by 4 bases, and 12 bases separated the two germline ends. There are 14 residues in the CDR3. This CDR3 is CASSLPGPPTEAFF. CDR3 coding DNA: TGTGCCAGCAGTTTGCCTGGGCCTCCCACTGAAGCTTTCTTT.

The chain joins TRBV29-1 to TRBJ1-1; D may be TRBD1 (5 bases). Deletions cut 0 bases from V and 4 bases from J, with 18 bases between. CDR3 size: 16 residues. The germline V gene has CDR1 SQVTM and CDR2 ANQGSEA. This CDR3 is CSVEDIQIRGVTEAFF. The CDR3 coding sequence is TGCAGCGTTGAAGATATTCAGATACGGGGGGTCACTGAAGCTTTCTTT.

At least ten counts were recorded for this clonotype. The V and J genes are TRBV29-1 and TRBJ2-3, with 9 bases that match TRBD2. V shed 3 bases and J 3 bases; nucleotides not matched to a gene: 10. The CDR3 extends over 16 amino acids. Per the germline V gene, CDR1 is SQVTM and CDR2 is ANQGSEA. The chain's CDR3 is CSVDGAGSGRTDTQYF. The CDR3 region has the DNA TGCAGCGTTGATGGCGCGGGGAGCGGGAGGACAGATACGCAGTATTTT.

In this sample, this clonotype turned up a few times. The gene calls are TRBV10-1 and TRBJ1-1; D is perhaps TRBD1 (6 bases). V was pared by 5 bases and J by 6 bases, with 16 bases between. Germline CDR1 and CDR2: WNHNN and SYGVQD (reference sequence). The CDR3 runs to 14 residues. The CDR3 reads CASSPLKGQSEAFF. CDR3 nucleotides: TGCGCCAGCAGTCCATTGAAAGGACAGTCTGAAGCTTTCTTT.

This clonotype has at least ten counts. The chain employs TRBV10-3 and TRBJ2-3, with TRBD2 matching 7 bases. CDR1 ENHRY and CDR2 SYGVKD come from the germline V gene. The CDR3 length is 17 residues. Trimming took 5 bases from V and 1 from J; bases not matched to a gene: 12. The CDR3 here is CAISSGVRAGGTDTQYF. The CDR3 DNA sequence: TGTGCCATCAGTTCAGGTGTACGGGCGGGGGGCACAGATACGCAGTATTTT.

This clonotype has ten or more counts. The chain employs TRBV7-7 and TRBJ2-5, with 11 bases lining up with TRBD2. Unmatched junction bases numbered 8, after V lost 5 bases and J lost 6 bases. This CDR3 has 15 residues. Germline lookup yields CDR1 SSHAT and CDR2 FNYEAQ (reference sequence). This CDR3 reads CASSLDSGGVQTQYF. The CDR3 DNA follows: TGTGCCAGCAGCCTTGATAGCGGGGGGGTCCAGACCCAGTACTTC. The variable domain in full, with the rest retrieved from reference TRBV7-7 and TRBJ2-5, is GAGVSQSPRYKVTKRGQDVTLRCDPISSHATLYWYQQALGQGPEFLTYFNYEAQPDKSGLPSDRFSAERPEGSISTLTIQRTEQRDSAMYRCASSLDSGGVQTQYFGPGTRLLVL.

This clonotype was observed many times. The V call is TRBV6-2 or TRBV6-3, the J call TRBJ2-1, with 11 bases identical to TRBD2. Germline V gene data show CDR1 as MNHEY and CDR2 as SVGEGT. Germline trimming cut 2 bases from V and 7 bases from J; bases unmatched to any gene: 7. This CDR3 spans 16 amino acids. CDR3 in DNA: TGTGCCAGCAGTTACGCTAGCGGGGGGTCGGAGAATGAGCAGTTCTTC. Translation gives CASSYASGGSENEQFF.

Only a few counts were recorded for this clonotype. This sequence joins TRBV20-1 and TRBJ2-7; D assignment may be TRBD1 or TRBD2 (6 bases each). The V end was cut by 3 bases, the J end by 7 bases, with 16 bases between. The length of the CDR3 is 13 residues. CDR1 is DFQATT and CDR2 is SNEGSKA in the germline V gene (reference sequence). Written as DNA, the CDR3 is TGCAGTGCTAGGCAGGGGCTAGCGAGGGAGCAGTACTTC. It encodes CSARQGLAREQYF.

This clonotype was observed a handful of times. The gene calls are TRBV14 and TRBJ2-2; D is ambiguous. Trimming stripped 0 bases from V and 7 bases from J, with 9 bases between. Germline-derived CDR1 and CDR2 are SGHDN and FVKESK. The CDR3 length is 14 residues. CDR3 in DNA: TGTGCCAGCAGCCAAGACTTCTGGGACGGGGAGCTGTTTTTT. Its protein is CASSQDFWDGELFF.

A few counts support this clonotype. DNA of the CDR3: TGTGCCAGCAGTCCGGGGGGGGGTGGCGATACGCAGTATTTT. Protein product: CASSPGGGGDTQYF. The rearrangement uses TRBV28 and TRBJ2-3; TRBD2 aligns across 8 bases. With 5 bases clipped from V and 6 bases from J, the junction kept 7 bases outside the gene matches. Germline CDR1 reads MDHEN; CDR2 reads SYDVKM. The CDR3 loop spans 14 amino acids.